The clone carrying this T cell receptor beta chain was counted only a few times. Data came from immunoSEQ multiplex PCR; TCRdb stores just in-frame clones and leaves some out. The sample includes tens of thousands of clones, 86% seen only once; the top ten take about 30%. The sample originates from a study of OX40 agonist ivuxolimab in advanced cancers. The sequence came from an adult with an advanced solid tumor such as melanoma, head and neck, liver or kidney cancer. This specimen was CD4+ or CD8+ T cells sorted from blood, taken in a trial of the OX40 agonist ivuxolimab.

The CDR3 coding sequence is TGTGCCAGCAGCGCGACTAGCGGGAGGGCCTGGAACACCGGGGAGCTGTTTTTT. It specifies CASSATSGRAWNTGELFF. The chain uses TRBV9 and TRBJ2-2; 14 bases agree with TRBD2. After removal of 3 bases from V and 1 base from J, the junction contained 5 bases not matched to a gene. Germline lookup yields CDR1 SGDLS and CDR2 YYNGEE. This CDR3 comprises 18 residues.